This T cell receptor beta chain was sequenced during a study of cytomegalovirus exposure and HLA in healthy donors. PCR used 60 Vbeta primers and 13 Jbeta primers. Sequencing was performed with immunoSEQ multiplex PCR; in TCRdb, only in-frame clones are kept and a portion is missing. In the table there are some 190,000 clones, 65% to 85% of which are singletons. Germline CDR1 SQVTM, CDR2 ANQGSEA. The V end was cut by 5 bases, the J end by 5 bases, with 12 bases between. The CDR3 is 12 residues long. V usage is TRBV29-1 and J usage is TRBJ1-2, with D tentatively TRBD1 (5 bases). The clonotype was recovered from a girl between 5 and 17 years old in good health and CMV-seropositive. Material for sequencing was PBMCs. DNA of the CDR3: TGCAGCGTTTTGTCACAGGCGTATGGCTACACCTTC. It is translated as CSVLSQAYGYTF. Full variable domain (remainder filled in from reference TRBV29-1 and TRBJ1-2): SAVISQKPSRDICQRGTSLTIQCQVDSQVTMMFWYRQQPGQSLTLIATANQGSEATYESGFVIDKFPISRPNLTFSTLTVSNMSPEDSSIYLCSVLSQAYGYTFGSGTRLTVV.